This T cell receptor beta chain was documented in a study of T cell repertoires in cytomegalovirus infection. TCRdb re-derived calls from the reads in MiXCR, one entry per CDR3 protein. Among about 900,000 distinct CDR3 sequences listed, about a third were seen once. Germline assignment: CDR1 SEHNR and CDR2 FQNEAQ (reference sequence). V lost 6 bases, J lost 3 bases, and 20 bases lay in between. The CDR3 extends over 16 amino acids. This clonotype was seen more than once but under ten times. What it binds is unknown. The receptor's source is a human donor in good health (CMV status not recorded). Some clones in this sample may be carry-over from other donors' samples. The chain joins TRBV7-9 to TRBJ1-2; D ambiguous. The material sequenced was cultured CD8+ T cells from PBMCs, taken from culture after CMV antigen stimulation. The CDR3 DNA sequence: TGTGCCAGCAGTTACAAAGCCGACACCGAGGACTATGGCTACACCTTC. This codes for CASSYKADTEDYGYTF.